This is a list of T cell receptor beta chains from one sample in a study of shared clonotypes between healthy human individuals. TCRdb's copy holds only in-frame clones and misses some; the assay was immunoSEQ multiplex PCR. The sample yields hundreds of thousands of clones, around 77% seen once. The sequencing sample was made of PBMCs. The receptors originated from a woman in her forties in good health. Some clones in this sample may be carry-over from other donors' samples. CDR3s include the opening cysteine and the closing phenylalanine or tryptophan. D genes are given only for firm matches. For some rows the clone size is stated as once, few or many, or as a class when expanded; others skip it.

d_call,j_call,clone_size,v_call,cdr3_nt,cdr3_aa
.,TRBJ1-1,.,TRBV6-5,TGTGCCAGCAGTTACGTCGTGAACACTGAAGCTTTCTTT,CASSYVVNTEAFF
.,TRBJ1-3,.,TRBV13,TGTGCCAGCAGCATCGCTGGAAACACCATATATTTT,CASSIAGNTIYF
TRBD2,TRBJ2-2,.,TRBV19,TGTGCCAGTAGTATGGTAGCGGGATCGGCCGGGGAGCTGTTTTTT,CASSMVAGSAGELFF
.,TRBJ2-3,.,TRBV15,TGTGCCACCAGCACGGATACGCAGTATTTT,CATSTDTQYF
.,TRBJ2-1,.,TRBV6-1,TGTGCCAGCAGTGAAGGTGACAGGAAGTTCTTC,CASSEGDRKFF
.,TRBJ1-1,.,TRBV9,TGTGCCAGCAGCGTAGGAAATGGAGTCACTGAAGCTTTCTTT,CASSVGNGVTEAFF
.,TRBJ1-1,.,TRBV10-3,TGTGCCATCAGTGAGTCGCCAGGGGAAACTGAAGCTTTCTTT,CAISESPGETEAFF
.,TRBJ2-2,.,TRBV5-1,TGCGCCAGCAGCTCGGCCCCGGCGGACAGCACCGGGGAGCTGTTTTTT,CASSSAPADSTGELFF
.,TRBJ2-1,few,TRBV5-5,TGTGCCAGCAGCTTGCTTAGGGGGTACAATGAGCAGTTCTTC,CASSLLRGYNEQFF
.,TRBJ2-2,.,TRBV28,TGTGCCAGCAAGGGGGAGTCTAACACCGGGGAGCTGTTTTTT,CASKGESNTGELFF
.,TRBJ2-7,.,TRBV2,TGTGCCAGCAGTGCCGGGGACTACGAGCAGTACTTC,CASSAGDYEQYF
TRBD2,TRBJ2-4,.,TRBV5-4,TGTGCCAGCAGCTTGGCGGGAGGGCAATCATTGAAAAACATTCAGTACTTC,CASSLAGGQSLKNIQYF
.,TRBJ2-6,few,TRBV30,TGTGCCTGGACTGCTGGGGCCAACGTCCTGACTTTC,CAWTAGANVLTF
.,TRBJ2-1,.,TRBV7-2,TGTGCCAGCAGCTTAGATCGTGAGAATGAGCAGTTCTTC,CASSLDRENEQFF
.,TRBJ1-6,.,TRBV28,TGTGCCAGCAGTCCAACAGGGTATAATTCACCCCTCCACTTT,CASSPTGYNSPLHF
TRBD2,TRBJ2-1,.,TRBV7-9,TGTGCCAGCAGCTTGGGGACTAGCGGGAGTAATGAGCAGTTCTTC,CASSLGTSGSNEQFF
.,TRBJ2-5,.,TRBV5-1,TGCGCCAGCAGCAACAACAGACAAGAGACCCAGTACTTC,CASSNNRQETQYF
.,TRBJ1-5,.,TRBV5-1,TGCGCCAGCAGCTTGGCCGGGAATCAGCCCCAGCATTTT,CASSLAGNQPQHF
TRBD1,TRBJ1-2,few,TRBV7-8,TGTGCCAGCAGCTTACCGGGACAGAGGGGTGGCTACACCTTC,CASSLPGQRGGYTF
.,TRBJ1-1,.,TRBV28,TGTGCCAGCAGTTCTCATATGAACACTGAAGCTTTCTTT,CASSSHMNTEAFF
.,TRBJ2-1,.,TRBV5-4,TGTGCCAGCAGCTTGGGACTAGACCTCAATGAGCAGTTCTTC,CASSLGLDLNEQFF
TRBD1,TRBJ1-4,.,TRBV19,TGTGCCAGTACCGCTCGGGGGACAGTTTACGGTGAAAAACTGTTTTTT,CASTARGTVYGEKLFF
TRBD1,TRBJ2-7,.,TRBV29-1,TGCAGCGTAAAAACAGGGGGCTTCTCCTACGAGCAGTACTTC,CSVKTGGFSYEQYF
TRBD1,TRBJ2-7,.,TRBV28,TGTGCCAGCACGGGGACAGCGAGGTACGAGCAGTACTTC,CASTGTARYEQYF
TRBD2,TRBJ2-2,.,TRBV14,TGTGCCAGCAGCCTTAGACTAGCGGGAGTAACCGGGGAGCTGTTTTTT,CASSLRLAGVTGELFF
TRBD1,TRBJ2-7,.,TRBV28,TGTGCCAGCAGCTCCGGGACAGGGCCCTCCTACGAGCAGTACTTC,CASSSGTGPSYEQYF
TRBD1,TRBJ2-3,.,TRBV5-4,TGTGCCAGCAACGACAGGGCCGGCACAGATACGCAGTATTTT,CASNDRAGTDTQYF
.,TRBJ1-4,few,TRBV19,TGTGCCACCGCCCGGGACCAGAGGTCTGAAAAACTGTTTTTT,CATARDQRSEKLFF
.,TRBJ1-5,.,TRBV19,TGTGCCAGTAGTATAGTAGGGGGTTATAGCAATCAGCCCCAGCATTTT,CASSIVGGYSNQPQHF
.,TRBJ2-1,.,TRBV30,TGTGCCTGCATGGAAGGTGGGCACAATGAGCAGTTCTTC,CACMEGGHNEQFF
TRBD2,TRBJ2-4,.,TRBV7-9,TGTGCCAGCAGCCCTGGGATAGCGGGTGTATTAGCCAAAAACATTCAGTACTTC,CASSPGIAGVLAKNIQYF
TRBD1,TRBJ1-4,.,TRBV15,TGTGCCACCAGCAGAGATGGGACAGGGGATGAAAAACTGTTTTTT,CATSRDGTGDEKLFF
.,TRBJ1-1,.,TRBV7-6,TGTGCCAGCAGCTTAGGTGTGAAGGGACCTCCACGGAACACTGAAGCTTTCTTT,CASSLGVKGPPRNTEAFF
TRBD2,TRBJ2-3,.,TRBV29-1,TGCAGCGTTGTTTCTAGCGGGATAGGGGATACGCAGTATTTT,CSVVSSGIGDTQYF
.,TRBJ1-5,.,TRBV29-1,TGCAGCGTTGCATCGGGGAACAATCAGCCCCAGCATTTT,CSVASGNNQPQHF
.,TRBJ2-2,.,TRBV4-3,TGCGCCAGCAGCCAAGGATTACGGGAGTTGAACACCGGGGAGCTGTTTTTT,CASSQGLRELNTGELFF
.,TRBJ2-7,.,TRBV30,TGTGCCTGGAGTGTACGGATTGCCTACGAGCAGTACTTC,CAWSVRIAYEQYF
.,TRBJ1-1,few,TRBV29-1,TGCAGCGTTGATAGGCCTGAAGCTTTCTTT,CSVDRPEAFF
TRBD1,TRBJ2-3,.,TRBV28,TGTGCCAGCAGTACCGCCGGGACAGGGGTTGTGGATACGCAGTATTTT,CASSTAGTGVVDTQYF
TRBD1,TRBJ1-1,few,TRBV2,TGTGCCAGCAGTGTATTGACAGGGGAAGCTTTCTTT,CASSVLTGEAFF
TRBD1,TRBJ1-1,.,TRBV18,TGTGCCAGCTCCCGTTCAGGGGGCACTGAAGCTTTCTTT,CASSRSGGTEAFF
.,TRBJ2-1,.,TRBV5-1,TGCGCCAGCAGCTCACTAGTGGACAATGAGCAGTTCTTC,CASSSLVDNEQFF
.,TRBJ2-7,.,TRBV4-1,TGCGCCAGCAGCCAGAAAGCAGTGGCCCTCTACGAGCAGTACTTC,CASSQKAVALYEQYF
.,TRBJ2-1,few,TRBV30,TGTGCCTGGACCAGCGAGAGACTAGGTCAATGGTTAAATGAGCAGTTCTTC,CAWTSERLGQWLNEQFF
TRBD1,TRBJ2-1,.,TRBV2,TGTGCCAGCAGTGAAAGGTGGGGGACAGGGTCCAATGAGCAGTTCTTC,CASSERWGTGSNEQFF